Shown below are 5 T cell receptor beta chains from a single sample sequenced in a study of tumor and adjacent non-tumor tissue in lung cancer. The template was RNA from unsorted bulk tissue. A modified ARM-PCR protocol with three rounds of nested PCR amplified TCRbeta. TCRdb passed the multiplex PCR reads through MiXCR, listing each CDR3 protein once. The repertoire holds some 77,000 distinct CDR3 sequences, nearly 70% seen once, with around an eighth in the top ten. Sequences were obtained from lung tumor tissue. Every receptor here comes from a woman in her 70s with non-small cell lung cancer.

Note on this clonotype: No conserved phenylalanine or tryptophan ends this CDR3, so it is likely a read error. J is TRBJ1-4 and V is TRBV6-5, with no clear D. The CDR3 extends over 14 amino acids. Per the germline V gene, CDR1 is MNHEY and CDR2 is SVGAGI. The V end lost 2 bases, the J end lost 6 bases, and 10 bases lay between the germline ends. The DNA of the CDR3 is TGTGCCAGCAGTTACCCCCGGCGGGATGAAAAACTGTTTCTT. Translated: CASSYPRRDEKLFL.

As to this clonotype: The junction shows a germline mismatch at one end, possibly a read error. V usage is TRBV6-5 and J usage is TRBJ2-3; D not resolved. The CDR3 is 16 residues long. Germline V gene sequence: CDR1 MNHEY, CDR2 SVGAGI. CDR3 DNA sequence: TGTGCCAGCAGTTACCAAGGCGGACGTAGCACAGATACCCAGTATTTT. This gives the protein CASSYQGGRSTDTQYF.

As for this clonotype: No conserved phenylalanine or tryptophan is present at the end of the CDR3, so a read error is the likely explanation. J is TRBJ2-7 and V is TRBV20-1; the D gene is possibly TRBD1 (5 bases). Germline lookup yields CDR1 DFQATT and CDR2 SNEGSKA (reference sequence). Deletions cut 2 bases from V and 6 bases from J, with 14 bases between. The CDR3 consists of 13 residues. For the CDR3, the DNA is TGCAGTGCTAGAAGGGGTCTAGACGGCGAGCAGTACTAC. Its protein product is CSARRGLDGEQYY.

The rearrangement links TRBV11-2 to TRBJ2-1; the D gene is possibly TRBD2 (6 bases). Germline-derived CDR1 and CDR2 are SGHAT and FQNNGV. The germline V and J ends were trimmed by 4 bases and 7 bases, with 17 bases remaining between them. This CDR3 comprises 15 residues. CDR3 region: CASSSRSGFENEQFF. DNA for the CDR3: TGTGCCAGCAGCTCACGAAGCGGGTTCGAGAATGAGCAGTTCTTC. Filled out from reference TRBV11-2 and TRBJ2-1, the complete variable domain reads EAGVAQSPRYKIIEKRQSVAFWCNPISGHATLYWYQQILGQGPKLLIQFQNNGVVDDSQLPKDRFSAERLKGVDSTLKIQPAKLEDSAVYLCASSSRSGFENEQFFGPGTRLTVL.

As for this clonotype: A much larger clone sits a single nucleotide away, making a read error possible. The chain employs TRBV7-9 and TRBJ2-5; 9 nucleotides match TRBD1. V gave up 0 bases and J gave up 4 bases; unmatched junction bases: 9. This CDR3 contains 17 residues. Germline CDR1 reads SEHNR; CDR2 reads FQNEAQ (reference sequence). The CDR3 spells CASSLARGQGGTETQYF. CDR3 sequence (DNA): TGTGCCAGCAGCTTAGCGCGGGGACAGGGAGGTACAGAGACCCAGTACTTC.